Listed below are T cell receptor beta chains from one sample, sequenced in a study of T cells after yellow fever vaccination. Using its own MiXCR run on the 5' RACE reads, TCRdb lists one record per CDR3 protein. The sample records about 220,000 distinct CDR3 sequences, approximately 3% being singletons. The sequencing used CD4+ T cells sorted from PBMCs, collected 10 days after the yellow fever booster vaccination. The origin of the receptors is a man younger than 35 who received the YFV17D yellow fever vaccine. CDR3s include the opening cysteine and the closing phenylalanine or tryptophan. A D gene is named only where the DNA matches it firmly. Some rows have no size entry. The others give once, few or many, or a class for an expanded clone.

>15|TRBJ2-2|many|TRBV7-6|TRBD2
CASSQLAGVTGELFF
TGTGCCAGCAGCCAACTAGCGGGGGTTACCGGGGAGCTGTTTTTT
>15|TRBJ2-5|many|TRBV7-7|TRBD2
CASSLLAGPQETQYF
TGTGCTAGCAGCTTACTAGCGGGGCCCCAAGAGACCCAGTACTTC
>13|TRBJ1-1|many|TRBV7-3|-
CASSPSARGEAFF
TGTGCCAGCAGCCCATCGGCCCGGGGCGAAGCTTTCTTT
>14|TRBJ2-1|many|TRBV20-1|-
CSARRGALLNEQFF
TGCAGTGCTCGACGGGGGGCACTTCTCAATGAGCAGTTCTTC
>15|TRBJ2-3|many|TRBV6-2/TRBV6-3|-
CASRRFSGLMDTQYF
TGTGCCAGCAGACGATTTTCTGGACTCATGGATACGCAGTATTTT
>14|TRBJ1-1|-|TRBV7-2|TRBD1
CASSPQGAVTEAFF
TGTGCCAGCAGCCCACAGGGGGCTGTCACTGAAGCTTTCTTT
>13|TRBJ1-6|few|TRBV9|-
CASSLTGPSPLHF
TGTGCCAGCAGCTTAACAGGGCCCTCACCCCTCCACTTT
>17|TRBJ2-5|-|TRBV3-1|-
CASSQDRPLKRQETQYF
TGTGCCAGCAGCCAAGATAGGCCGTTGAAGCGCCAAGAGACCCAGTACTTC
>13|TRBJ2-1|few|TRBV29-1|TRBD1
CSVRTGSYNEQFF
TGCAGCGTTCGGACAGGTTCCTACAATGAGCAGTTCTTC
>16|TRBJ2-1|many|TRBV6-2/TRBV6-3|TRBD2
CASSEVQAGEYNEQFF
TGTGCCAGCAGTGAGGTTCAAGCGGGGGAGTACAATGAGCAGTTCTTC
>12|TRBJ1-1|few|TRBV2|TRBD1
CAGRGGNTEAFF
TGTGCCGGCAGGGGGGGGAACACTGAAGCTTTCTTT
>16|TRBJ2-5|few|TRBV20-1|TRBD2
CSAPRQRGGYQETQYF
TGCAGTGCTCCGAGGCAGCGGGGGGGATACCAAGAGACCCAGTACTTC
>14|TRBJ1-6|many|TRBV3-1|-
CASRLREVESPLHF
TGTGCCAGCAGACTAAGAGAGGTAGAATCACCCCTCCACTTT
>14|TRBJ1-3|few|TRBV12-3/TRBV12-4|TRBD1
CASSWTGDGNTIYF
TGTGCCAGCAGTTGGACAGGGGACGGAAACACCATATATTTT
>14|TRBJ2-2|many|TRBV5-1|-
CATQAQRNTGELFF
TGCGCCACCCAAGCCCAGCGGAACACCGGGGAGCTGTTTTTT
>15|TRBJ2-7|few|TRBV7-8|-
CASSLGGWGSYEQYF
TGTGCCAGCAGCCTAGGGGGGTGGGGCTCCTACGAGCAGTACTTC
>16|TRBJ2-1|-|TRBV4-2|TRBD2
CASSQDSQRGYNEQFF
TGTGCCAGCAGCCAAGATTCCCAGCGGGGCTACAATGAGCAGTTCTTC
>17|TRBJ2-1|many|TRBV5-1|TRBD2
CASGSASGGVRYNEQFF
TGCGCCAGCGGAAGTGCTAGCGGGGGGGTCCGATACAATGAGCAGTTCTTC